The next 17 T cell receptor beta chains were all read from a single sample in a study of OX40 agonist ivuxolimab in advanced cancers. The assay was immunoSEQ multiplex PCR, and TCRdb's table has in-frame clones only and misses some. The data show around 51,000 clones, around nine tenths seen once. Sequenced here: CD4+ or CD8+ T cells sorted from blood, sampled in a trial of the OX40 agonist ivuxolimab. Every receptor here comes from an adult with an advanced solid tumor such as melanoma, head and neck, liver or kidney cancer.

For the CDR3, the DNA is TGTGCCAGCAGCTCGACAGGGGGCACTCTCCGCGAGCAGTACTTC. Translation: CASSSTGGTLREQYF. The J gene is TRBJ2-7, the V gene TRBV7-9, with 10 bases aligning to TRBD1. From germline, CDR1 is SEHNR and CDR2 FQNEAQ (reference sequence). V shed 4 bases, J shed 6 bases, and the junction held 9 bases outside the gene matches. CDR3 size: 15 residues. Complete variable domain (other parts from reference TRBV7-9 and TRBJ2-7): DTGVSQNPRHKITKRGQNVTFRCDPISEHNRLYWYRQTLGQGPEFLTYFQNEAQLEKSRLLSDRFSAERPKGSFSTLEIQRTEQGDSAMYLCASSSTGGTLREQYFGPGTRLTVT.

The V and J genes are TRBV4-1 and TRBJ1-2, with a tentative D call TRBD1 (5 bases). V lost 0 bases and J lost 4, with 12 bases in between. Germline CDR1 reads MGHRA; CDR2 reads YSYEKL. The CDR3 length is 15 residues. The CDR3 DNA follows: TGCGCCAGCAGCCAAGAGGACAACGGGGGCTATGGCTACACCTTC. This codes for CASSQEDNGGYGYTF.

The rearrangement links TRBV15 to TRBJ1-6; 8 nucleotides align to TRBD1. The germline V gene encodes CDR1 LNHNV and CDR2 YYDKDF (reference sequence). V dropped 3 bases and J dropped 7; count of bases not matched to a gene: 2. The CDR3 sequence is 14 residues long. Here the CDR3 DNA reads TGTGCCACCAGCAGTAGACAGGGGAATTCACCCCTCCACTTT. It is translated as CATSSRQGNSPLHF.

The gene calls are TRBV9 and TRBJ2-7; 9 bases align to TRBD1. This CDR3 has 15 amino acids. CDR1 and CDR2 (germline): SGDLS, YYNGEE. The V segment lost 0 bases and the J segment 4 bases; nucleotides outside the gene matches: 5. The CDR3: CASSVGVGQGYEQYF. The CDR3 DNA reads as TGTGCCAGCAGCGTAGGTGTAGGACAGGGGTACGAGCAGTACTTC.

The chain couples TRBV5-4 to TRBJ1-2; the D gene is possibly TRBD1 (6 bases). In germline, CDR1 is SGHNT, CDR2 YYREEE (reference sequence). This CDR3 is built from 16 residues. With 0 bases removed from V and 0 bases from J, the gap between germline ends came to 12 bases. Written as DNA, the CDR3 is TGTGCCAGCAGCTTGGGGGCACAGGGCACTAACTATGGCTACACCTTC. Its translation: CASSLGAQGTNYGYTF.

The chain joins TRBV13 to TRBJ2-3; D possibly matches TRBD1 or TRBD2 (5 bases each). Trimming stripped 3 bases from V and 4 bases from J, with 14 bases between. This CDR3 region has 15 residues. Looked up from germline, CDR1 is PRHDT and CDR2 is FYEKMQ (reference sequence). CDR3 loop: CASSFRRTGPDTQYF. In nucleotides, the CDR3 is TGTGCCAGCAGCTTCAGACGCACGGGGCCAGATACGCAGTATTTT.

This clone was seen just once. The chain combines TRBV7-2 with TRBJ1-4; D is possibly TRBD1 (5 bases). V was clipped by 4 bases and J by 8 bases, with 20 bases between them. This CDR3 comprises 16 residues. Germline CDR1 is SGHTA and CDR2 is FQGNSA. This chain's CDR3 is CASSSPAGGGEEKLFF. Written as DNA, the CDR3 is TGTGCCAGCAGCTCCCCGGCGGGGGGGGGTGAAGAAAAACTGTTTTTT.

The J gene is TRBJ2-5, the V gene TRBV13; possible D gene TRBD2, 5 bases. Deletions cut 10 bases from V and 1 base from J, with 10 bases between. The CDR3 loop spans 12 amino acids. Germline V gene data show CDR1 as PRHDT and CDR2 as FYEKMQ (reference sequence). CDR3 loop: CATTGIQETQYF. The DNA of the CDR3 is TGTGCCACCACGGGAATCCAAGAGACCCAGTACTTC.

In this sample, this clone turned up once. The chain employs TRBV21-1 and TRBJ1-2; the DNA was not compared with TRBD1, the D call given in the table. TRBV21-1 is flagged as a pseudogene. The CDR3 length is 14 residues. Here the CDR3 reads CASSTRDRGRGYTF. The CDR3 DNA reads TGTGCCAGCAGCACTCGGGACAGGGGACGTGGCTACACCTTC.

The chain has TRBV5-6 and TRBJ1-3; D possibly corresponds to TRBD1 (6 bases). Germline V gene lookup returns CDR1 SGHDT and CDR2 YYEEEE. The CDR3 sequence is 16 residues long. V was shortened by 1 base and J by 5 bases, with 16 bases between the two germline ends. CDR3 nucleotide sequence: TGTGCCAGCAGCTTGTTGGACAGCCCCGTCAGAAACACCATATATTTT. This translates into CASSLLDSPVRNTIYF.

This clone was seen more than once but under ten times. CDR3 loop: CASSQDHQGLSYEQYF. The CDR3, as DNA: TGCGCCAGCAGCCAAGATCATCAGGGTCTCTCCTACGAGCAGTACTTC. This sequence joins TRBV4-3 and TRBJ2-7; tentative D call: TRBD1 (5 bases). The CDR3 is 16 residues long. V lost 0 bases and J 0 bases, leaving 12 bases between the germline ends. Looked up from germline, CDR1 is LGHNA and CDR2 is YSLEER.

CDR3 in DNA: TGTGCCAGCCGGACCTCAACTAATGAAAAACTGTTTTTT. This encodes CASRTSTNEKLFF. The chain couples TRBV6-5 to TRBJ1-4, with D hard to call. CDR1 is MNHEY, CDR2 SVGAGI, per germline. The length of the CDR3 is 13 residues. The ends were cut back, 8 bases at V and 0 bases at J, with 7 bases in the middle.

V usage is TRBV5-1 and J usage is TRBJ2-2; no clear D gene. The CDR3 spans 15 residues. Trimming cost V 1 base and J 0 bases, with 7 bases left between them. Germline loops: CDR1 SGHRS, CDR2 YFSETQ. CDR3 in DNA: TGCGCCAGCAGCTTGAACACCTCGAACACCGGGGAGCTGTTTTTT. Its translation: CASSLNTSNTGELFF.

The CDR3 sequence is CASSLGSREPYNEQFF. Here the CDR3 DNA reads TGTGCCAGCTCACTAGGGTCCCGAGAACCCTACAATGAGCAGTTCTTC. The chain carries TRBV18 and TRBJ2-1; the D is unclear. From germline, CDR1 is KGHSH and CDR2 LQKENI. CDR3 length: 16 residues. Trimming took 4 bases from V and 2 from J, leaving 15 bases between them.

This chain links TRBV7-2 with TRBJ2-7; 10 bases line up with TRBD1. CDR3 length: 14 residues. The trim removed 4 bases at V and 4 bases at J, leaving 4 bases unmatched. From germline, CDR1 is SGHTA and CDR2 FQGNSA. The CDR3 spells CASSSTGGKYEQYF. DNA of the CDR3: TGTGCCAGCAGCTCGACAGGGGGCAAGTACGAGCAGTACTTC.

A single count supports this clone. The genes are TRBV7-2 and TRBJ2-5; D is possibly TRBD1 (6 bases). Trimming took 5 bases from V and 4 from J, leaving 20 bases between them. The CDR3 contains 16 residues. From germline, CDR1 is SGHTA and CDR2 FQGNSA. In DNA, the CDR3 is TGTGCCAGCAGCCTATACACTACCCCAGGGGTAGAGACCCAGTACTTC. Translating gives CASSLYTTPGVETQYF.

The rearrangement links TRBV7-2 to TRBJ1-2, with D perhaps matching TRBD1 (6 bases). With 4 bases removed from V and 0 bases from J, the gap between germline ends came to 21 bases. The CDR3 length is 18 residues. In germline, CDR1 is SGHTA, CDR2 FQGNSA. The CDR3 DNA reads TGTGCCAGCAGCTCCGACAACAGGGTAATACAAGCTAACTATGGCTACACCTTC. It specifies CASSSDNRVIQANYGYTF.